What follows are 21 T cell receptor beta chains derived from one specimen sequenced in a study of T cells in Graves' hyperthyroidism and ophthalmopathy. The CDR3 regions of TCR beta were amplified from RNA transcripts. TCR CDR3 regions were first amplified by RT-PCR with HTBI primers. TCRdb used MiXCR to reprocess the multiplex PCR reads, holding one entry per CDR3 protein. The sample includes approximately 95,000 distinct CDR3 sequences, 35% to 45% of them seen just once. Input material: peripheral blood or thyroid tissue (not recorded which). The receptors here all came from a woman in her 30s with Graves' hyperthyroidism.

V is TRBV20-1 and J is TRBJ2-7, with 9 positions matching TRBD2. V lost 1 base to trimming and J lost 3 bases; unmatched junction nucleotides: 1. Germline lookup yields CDR1 DFQATT and CDR2 SNEGSKA (reference sequence). The length of the CDR3 is 13 residues. CDR3 DNA sequence: TGCAGTGCTAGAGCTAGCGGGAACTACGAGCAGTACTTC. Translation gives CSARASGNYEQYF.

This clonotype was observed at least ten times. The CDR3: CATQLRMGNTIYF. Here the CDR3 DNA reads TGTGCAACTCAACTAAGAATGGGGAACACCATATATTTT. V gene TRBV7-2 combines with J gene TRBJ1-3; D remains ambiguous. The CDR3 is made up of 13 amino acids. The germline V gene encodes CDR1 SGHTA and CDR2 FQGNSA.

This clonotype was counted at least ten times. This chain links TRBV24-1 with TRBJ2-7; 7 positions match TRBD1. The CDR3 covers 16 residues. With V trimmed by 2 bases and J by 11 bases, 17 bases remained unmatched. CDR1 KGHDR and CDR2 SFDVKD come from the germline V gene. This chain's CDR3 is CATSDSRGGVLGAKYF. CDR3 bases: TGTGCCACCAGTGATTCGAGAGGGGGCGTCCTCGGGGCTAAGTACTTC.

About this clonotype: One end of the junction fails to match germline, which may point to a read error. CDR3: CASSGEFGMNGQYF. The CDR3 nucleotides are TGCGCCAGCAGTGGGGAATTCGGGATGAACGGGCAGTACTTC. The chain links TRBV2 to TRBJ2-7; a possible D gene is TRBD2 (5 bases). The germline V gene has CDR1 SNHLY and CDR2 FYNNEI. CDR3 size: 14 residues.

This chain uses TRBV11-2 with TRBJ2-5; 8 bases map to TRBD2. The J segment lost 5 bases and the V segment lost 5 bases, leaving 13 bases of the junction unmatched. Germline CDR1 is SGHAT and CDR2 is FQNNGV. This CDR3 spans 16 amino acids. CDR3 loop: CASSLGGAGGTETQYF. The DNA for the CDR3 is TGTGCCAGCAGCCTCGGCGGGGCGGGAGGAACTGAGACCCAGTACTTC.

In its sample, this clonotype was seen many times. The rearrangement uses TRBV12-3 or TRBV12-4 and TRBJ1-2, with TRBD1 as a possible D gene (6 bases). CDR3 length: 14 residues. Trimming removed 7 bases from V and 8 bases from J, with 20 bases in between. The CDR3, as DNA: TGTGCCAGCACCATTCACAGACAGGAGATGGGCTACACCTTC. Translated: CASTIHRQEMGYTF.

This clonotype was detected only a few times. The chain employs TRBV10-3 and TRBJ1-1, with D possibly matching TRBD1 (5 bases). The CDR3 sequence is 14 residues long. V lost 6 bases and J lost 1, with 12 bases in between. Germline values: CDR1 ENHRY, CDR2 SYGVKD. CDR3 DNA sequence: TGTGCCATCAGGGGGGACGGGAGGAACACTGAAGCTTTCTTT. The encoded protein is CAIRGDGRNTEAFF.

The chain carries TRBV6-6 and TRBJ2-5; 13 positions agree with TRBD2. The CDR3 is made up of 15 amino acids. Germline trimming cut 2 bases from V and 4 bases from J; bases unmatched to any gene: 1. Germline V gene data show CDR1 as MNHNY and CDR2 as SVGAGI (reference sequence). The CDR3, as DNA: TGTGCCAGCAGTTACGGGACTAGCGGGGCAGAGACCCAGTACTTC. Protein: CASSYGTSGAETQYF.

V and J are TRBV5-1 and TRBJ2-7; 11 positions match TRBD2. The germline CDR1 and CDR2 sequences are SGHRS and YFSETQ. V trimming: 5 bases; J trimming: 4 bases; junction bases outside the gene matches: 14. CDR3 length: 17 residues. The CDR3 region has the DNA TGCGCCAGCAGACGAACCAGTAGCGGGAGGGCCCGGTACGAGCAGTACTTC. Its translation is CASRRTSSGRARYEQYF. Full variable domain (rest looked up from reference TRBV5-1 and TRBJ2-7): KAGVTQTPRYLIKTRGQQVTLSCSPISGHRSVSWYQQTPGQGLQFLFEYFSETQRNKGNFPGRFSGRQFSNSRSEMNVSTLELGDSALYLCASRRTSSGRARYEQYFGPGTRLTVT.

This clonotype was picked up many times. This rearrangement joins TRBV20-1 to TRBJ2-3; TRBD2 matches 13 bases. Germline CDR1 is DFQATT and CDR2 is SNEGSKA (reference sequence). The junction had 8 bases not matched to a gene; V was cut back by 3 bases and J by 5 bases. The CDR3 extends over 16 amino acids. CDR3: CSASPRTSGRLDTQYF. As DNA, the CDR3 is TGCAGTGCTAGCCCCAGGACTAGCGGGAGACTAGATACGCAGTATTTT.

At least ten counts were recorded for this clonotype. The chain is built from TRBV7-3 and TRBJ2-5; 11 bases line up with TRBD2. The germline V gene encodes CDR1 SGHTA and CDR2 FQGTGA. V shed 4 bases and J 0 bases; nucleotides not matched to a gene: 1. CDR3 length equals 15 residues. This CDR3 is CASSSSGGYQETQYF. CDR3 DNA sequence: TGTGCCAGCAGCTCTAGCGGGGGGTACCAAGAGACCCAGTACTTC.

There are a few counts of this clonotype. The chain carries TRBV19 and TRBJ2-3; D may correspond to TRBD1 or TRBD2 (5 bases each). Trimming left V 5 bases short and J 5 bases short, with 8 bases between. Germline CDR1 reads LNHDA; CDR2 reads SQIVND (reference sequence). The CDR3 totals 12 residues. CDR3 loop: CASSGGVDTQYF. CDR3 sequence (DNA): TGTGCCAGTAGTGGGGGAGTAGATACGCAGTATTTT.

The chain is built from TRBV10-3 and TRBJ1-4; TRBD1 matches at 10 bases. The CDR3 has 15 residues. J lost 6 bases, V lost 0 bases, and 1 base had no gene match. Germline CDR1 ENHRY, CDR2 SYGVKD. The CDR3 protein is CAISESGTGDEKLFF. The CDR3 nucleotides are TGTGCCATCAGTGAGTCAGGGACAGGGGATGAAAAACTGTTTTTT.

This clonotype has at least ten counts. The rearrangement joins TRBV5-1 to TRBJ2-7; tentatively, D is TRBD1 or TRBD2 (6 bases each). Trimming took 0 bases from V and 4 from J, leaving 17 bases between them. Per germline, CDR1 SGHRS and CDR2 YFSETQ. The CDR3 runs to 16 residues. The CDR3 protein is CASSLGWGARLYEQYF. The CDR3 nucleotides are TGCGCCAGCAGCTTGGGGTGGGGGGCGCGATTATACGAGCAGTACTTC.

The chain joins TRBV20-1 to TRBJ1-1; D gene ambiguous. The germline CDR1 and CDR2 sequences are DFQATT and SNEGSKA (reference sequence). V lost 3 bases to trimming and J lost 1 base, with 12 bases between them. The CDR3 length is 14 residues. CDR3 loop: CSARGGCGNTEAFF. The DNA of the CDR3 is TGCAGTGCTAGGGGCGGGTGTGGGAACACTGAAGCTTTCTTT.

At least ten counts were recorded for this clonotype. The chain uses TRBV3-2 and TRBJ1-2. TRBV3-2 is noted as a pseudogene. This CDR3 spans 16 amino acids. The CDR3 region has the DNA TGTGCCAGCAGCCAAGAGTTGGACGGAACCAACTATGGCTACACCTTC. It is translated as CASSQELDGTNYGYTF.

This clonotype was seen many times. The chain employs TRBV20-1 and TRBJ2-5, with D maybe TRBD1 (6 bases). Germline V gives CDR1 DFQATT, CDR2 SNEGSKA (reference sequence). The CDR3 runs 13 residues. V lost 3 bases and J lost 3, with 11 bases in between. The CDR3 DNA sequence: TGCAGTGCTAGGTTGGACAGAGAAGAGACCCAGTACTTC. Amino acid sequence: CSARLDREETQYF.

This clonotype was seen repeatedly, ten times or more. This chain uses TRBV3-1 with TRBJ1-4; 8 nucleotides align to TRBD1. Trimming at V came to 5 bases and at J to 2 bases, leaving 7 bases not matched to a gene. The germline CDR1 and CDR2 sequences are LGHDT and YNNKEL (reference sequence). CDR3 length: 16 amino acids. The DNA for the CDR3 is TGTGCCAGCAGCTCCCGACAGGGGACGACTAATGAAAAACTGTTTTTT. This sequence encodes CASSSRQGTTNEKLFF.

This chain joins TRBV14 and TRBJ2-7; 8 bases align to TRBD2. J was trimmed by 2 bases and V by 0 bases; bases with no gene match: 6. Per germline, CDR1 SGHDN and CDR2 FVKESK. The CDR3 spans 16 residues. CDR3 coding DNA: TGTGCCAGCAGCCAAGATACCGGACTAGCCCCCTACGAGCAGTACTTC. Amino acid sequence: CASSQDTGLAPYEQYF.

Relative to its sample, this clonotype is medium-sized (0.01 to 0.1%). The genes are TRBV10-3 and TRBJ1-2; D unresolved. The V gene lost 7 bases and the J gene lost 0 bases, with 9 bases spanning the gap. The CDR3 spans 13 residues. CDR1 and CDR2 (germline): ENHRY, SYGVKD. CDR3 nucleotides: TGTGCCATCACAGGCGACGCTAACTATGGCTACACCTTC. This codes for CAITGDANYGYTF.

This clonotype was counted ten times or more. V and J are TRBV7-2 and TRBJ1-2, with a tentative D call TRBD1 (6 bases). Trimming stripped 5 bases from V and 8 bases from J, with 12 bases between. This CDR3 comprises 12 residues. Per the germline V gene, CDR1 is SGHTA and CDR2 is FQGNSA. The CDR3 here is CASSIQGSGYTF. CDR3 DNA sequence: TGTGCCAGCAGCATACAGGGAAGCGGCTACACCTTC.